These T cell receptor beta chains were read from a single sample in a study of blood T cell repertoires in COVID-19. This table comes from immunoSEQ multiplex PCR, and its TCRdb copy is limited to in-frame clones, with some not included. Among approximately 260,000 clones, 90% were seen once, and the ten largest hold roughly 3.9%. Sequenced sample: peripheral blood. The receptor set was obtained from a woman aged 40 to 55 with acute or convalescent COVID-19. CDR3s include the opening cysteine and the closing phenylalanine or tryptophan. Fields, in order: D gene, J gene, clone size, V gene, CDR3 DNA, CDR3 protein. D genes are given only for firm matches. Rows give clone size only sometimes, using once, few, many, or a class for an expanded clone.

D gene: -
J gene: TRBJ1-2
clone size: -
V gene: TRBV2
CDR3 DNA: TGTGCCAGCACCCTGCTGGCTGGCTACACCTTC
CDR3 protein: CASTLLAGYTF

D gene: -
J gene: TRBJ1-1
clone size: -
V gene: TRBV9
CDR3 DNA: TGTGCCAGCAGCGTAGGTATGAACACTGAAGCTTTCTTT
CDR3 protein: CASSVGMNTEAFF

D gene: -
J gene: TRBJ1-2
clone size: -
V gene: TRBV7-9
CDR3 DNA: TGTGCCAGCAACCCGGCAGGAACCCTCACGGGCTACACCTTC
CDR3 protein: CASNPAGTLTGYTF

D gene: -
J gene: TRBJ1-5
clone size: few
V gene: TRBV19
CDR3 DNA: TGTGCCAGTACCAATGAGAACCATCAGCCCCAGCATTTT
CDR3 protein: CASTNENHQPQHF

D gene: -
J gene: TRBJ2-5
clone size: -
V gene: TRBV19
CDR3 DNA: TGTGCCAGTAGTATTGGGGGGATTCTAGAGACCCAGTACTTC
CDR3 protein: CASSIGGILETQYF

D gene: -
J gene: TRBJ2-2
clone size: -
V gene: TRBV11-2
CDR3 DNA: TGTGCCAGCAGCTTGCAAGGGACTGCGAACACCGGGGAGCTGTTTTTT
CDR3 protein: CASSLQGTANTGELFF

D gene: -
J gene: TRBJ1-3
clone size: -
V gene: TRBV11-2
CDR3 DNA: TGTGCCAGCAGCTTGACCCAGGGCTCTGGAAACACCATATATTTT
CDR3 protein: CASSLTQGSGNTIYF

D gene: -
J gene: TRBJ1-2
clone size: -
V gene: TRBV5-1
CDR3 DNA: TGCGCCAGCAGCTCGGGGTCCGATGGCTACACCTTC
CDR3 protein: CASSSGSDGYTF

D gene: TRBD1
J gene: TRBJ1-5
clone size: -
V gene: TRBV11-1
CDR3 DNA: TGTGCCAGCAGCCCGGGACAGGGGGTAGGGCCCCAGCATTTT
CDR3 protein: CASSPGQGVGPQHF

D gene: -
J gene: TRBJ1-2
clone size: -
V gene: TRBV6-4
CDR3 DNA: TGTGCCAGCAGTGAGACACCGGGAGCTAACTATGGCTACACCTTC
CDR3 protein: CASSETPGANYGYTF

D gene: TRBD1
J gene: TRBJ2-3
clone size: -
V gene: TRBV7-6
CDR3 DNA: TGTGCCAGCAGCTCTACTGACAGGGGCACAGATACGCAGTATTTT
CDR3 protein: CASSSTDRGTDTQYF

D gene: TRBD2
J gene: TRBJ2-5
clone size: -
V gene: TRBV30
CDR3 DNA: TGTGCCTGGCGGGGGGGGGTGGAGACCCAGTACTTC
CDR3 protein: CAWRGGVETQYF

D gene: -
J gene: TRBJ1-2
clone size: -
V gene: TRBV4-1
CDR3 DNA: TGCGCCAGCAGCCAAAATCAGGCCGTATATGGCTACACCTTC
CDR3 protein: CASSQNQAVYGYTF

D gene: -
J gene: TRBJ1-2
clone size: -
V gene: TRBV5-5
CDR3 DNA: TGTGCCAGCAGCTTTTCCAGGGACTATGGCTACACCTTC
CDR3 protein: CASSFSRDYGYTF

D gene: TRBD1
J gene: TRBJ1-1
clone size: -
V gene: TRBV10-2
CDR3 DNA: TGCGCCAGCAGTGAGCCACCGGGACAGGGCCGAACTGAAGCTTTCTTT
CDR3 protein: CASSEPPGQGRTEAFF

D gene: -
J gene: TRBJ1-6
clone size: -
V gene: TRBV19
CDR3 DNA: TGTGCCAGTAGTATCGCAGGGGACCAAACCCTCCACTTT
CDR3 protein: CASSIAGDQTLHF

D gene: TRBD2
J gene: TRBJ2-5
clone size: once
V gene: TRBV4-1
CDR3 DNA: TGCGCCAGCAGCCAGGCACTAGCGGGGGTTCAAGAGACCCAGTACTTC
CDR3 protein: CASSQALAGVQETQYF

D gene: TRBD2
J gene: TRBJ2-1
clone size: -
V gene: TRBV5-4
CDR3 DNA: TGTGCCAGCAGCTCTAGCGGGGGGGCCAAGAATGAGCAGTTCTTC
CDR3 protein: CASSSSGGAKNEQFF

D gene: TRBD2
J gene: TRBJ2-1
clone size: -
V gene: TRBV5-4
CDR3 DNA: TGTGCCAGCAGTTCAACTAGCGGGGGGGCCGATGAGCAGTTCTTC
CDR3 protein: CASSSTSGGADEQFF

D gene: -
J gene: TRBJ1-4
clone size: -
V gene: TRBV6-5
CDR3 DNA: TGTGCCAGCAGTATCGACGACCGGGGAAATGAAAAACTGTTTTTT
CDR3 protein: CASSIDDRGNEKLFF

D gene: TRBD1
J gene: TRBJ1-4
clone size: few
V gene: TRBV9
CDR3 DNA: TGTGCCAGCAGCTCCCGTGGACGGAGGACAGGTGAAAAACTGTTTTTT
CDR3 protein: CASSSRGRRTGEKLFF

D gene: -
J gene: TRBJ1-2
clone size: -
V gene: TRBV30
CDR3 DNA: TGTGCCTGGACAGGGGAGGGTTCTAACTATGGCTACACCTTC
CDR3 protein: CAWTGEGSNYGYTF

D gene: -
J gene: TRBJ1-4
clone size: -
V gene: TRBV2
CDR3 DNA: TGTGCCAGCAGTGAAGGAGACACGACTTTT
CDR3 protein: CASSEGDTTF